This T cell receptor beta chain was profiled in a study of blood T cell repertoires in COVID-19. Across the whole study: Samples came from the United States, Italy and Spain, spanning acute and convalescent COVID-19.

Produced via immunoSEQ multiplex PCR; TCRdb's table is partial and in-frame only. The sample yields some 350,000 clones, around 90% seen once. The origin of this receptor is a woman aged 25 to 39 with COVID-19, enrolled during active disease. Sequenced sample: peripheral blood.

The CDR3, as DNA: TGTGCCAGCAGCCCAAGGGACAGGGATTTCGGCTACACCTTC. Encoded protein: CASSPRDRDFGYTF. The V and J genes are TRBV7-9 and TRBJ1-2; 9 nucleotides match TRBD1. This CDR3 spans 14 amino acids. The V and J ends lost 5 bases and 8 bases, in that order; junction bases with no gene match: 9. The germline V gene encodes CDR1 SEHNR and CDR2 FQNEAQ (reference sequence). The full variable domain, completed using reference TRBV7-9 and TRBJ1-2, is DTGVSQNPRHKITKRGQNVTFRCDPISEHNRLYWYRQTLGQGPEFLTYFQNEAQLEKSRLLSDRFSAERPKGSFSTLEIQRTEQGDSAMYLCASSPRDRDFGYTFGSGTRLTVV.